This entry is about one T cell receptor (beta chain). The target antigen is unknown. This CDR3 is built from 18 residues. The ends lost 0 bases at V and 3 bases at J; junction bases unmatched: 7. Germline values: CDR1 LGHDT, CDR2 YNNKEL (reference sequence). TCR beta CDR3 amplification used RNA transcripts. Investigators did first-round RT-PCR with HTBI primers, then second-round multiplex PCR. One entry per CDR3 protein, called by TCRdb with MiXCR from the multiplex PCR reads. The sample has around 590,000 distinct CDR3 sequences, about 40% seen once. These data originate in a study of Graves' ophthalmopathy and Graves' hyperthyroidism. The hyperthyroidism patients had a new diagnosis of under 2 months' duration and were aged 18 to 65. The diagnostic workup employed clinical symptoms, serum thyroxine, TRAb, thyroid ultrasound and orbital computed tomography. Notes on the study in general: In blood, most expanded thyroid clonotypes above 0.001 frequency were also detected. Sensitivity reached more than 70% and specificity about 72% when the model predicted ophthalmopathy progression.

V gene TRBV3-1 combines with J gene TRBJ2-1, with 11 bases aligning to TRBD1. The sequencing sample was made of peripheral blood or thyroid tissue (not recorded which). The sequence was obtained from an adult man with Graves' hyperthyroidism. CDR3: CASSQDRPGTGGYNEQFF. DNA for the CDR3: TGTGCCAGCAGCCAAGATCGGCCCGGGACAGGGGGCTACAATGAGCAGTTCTTC.